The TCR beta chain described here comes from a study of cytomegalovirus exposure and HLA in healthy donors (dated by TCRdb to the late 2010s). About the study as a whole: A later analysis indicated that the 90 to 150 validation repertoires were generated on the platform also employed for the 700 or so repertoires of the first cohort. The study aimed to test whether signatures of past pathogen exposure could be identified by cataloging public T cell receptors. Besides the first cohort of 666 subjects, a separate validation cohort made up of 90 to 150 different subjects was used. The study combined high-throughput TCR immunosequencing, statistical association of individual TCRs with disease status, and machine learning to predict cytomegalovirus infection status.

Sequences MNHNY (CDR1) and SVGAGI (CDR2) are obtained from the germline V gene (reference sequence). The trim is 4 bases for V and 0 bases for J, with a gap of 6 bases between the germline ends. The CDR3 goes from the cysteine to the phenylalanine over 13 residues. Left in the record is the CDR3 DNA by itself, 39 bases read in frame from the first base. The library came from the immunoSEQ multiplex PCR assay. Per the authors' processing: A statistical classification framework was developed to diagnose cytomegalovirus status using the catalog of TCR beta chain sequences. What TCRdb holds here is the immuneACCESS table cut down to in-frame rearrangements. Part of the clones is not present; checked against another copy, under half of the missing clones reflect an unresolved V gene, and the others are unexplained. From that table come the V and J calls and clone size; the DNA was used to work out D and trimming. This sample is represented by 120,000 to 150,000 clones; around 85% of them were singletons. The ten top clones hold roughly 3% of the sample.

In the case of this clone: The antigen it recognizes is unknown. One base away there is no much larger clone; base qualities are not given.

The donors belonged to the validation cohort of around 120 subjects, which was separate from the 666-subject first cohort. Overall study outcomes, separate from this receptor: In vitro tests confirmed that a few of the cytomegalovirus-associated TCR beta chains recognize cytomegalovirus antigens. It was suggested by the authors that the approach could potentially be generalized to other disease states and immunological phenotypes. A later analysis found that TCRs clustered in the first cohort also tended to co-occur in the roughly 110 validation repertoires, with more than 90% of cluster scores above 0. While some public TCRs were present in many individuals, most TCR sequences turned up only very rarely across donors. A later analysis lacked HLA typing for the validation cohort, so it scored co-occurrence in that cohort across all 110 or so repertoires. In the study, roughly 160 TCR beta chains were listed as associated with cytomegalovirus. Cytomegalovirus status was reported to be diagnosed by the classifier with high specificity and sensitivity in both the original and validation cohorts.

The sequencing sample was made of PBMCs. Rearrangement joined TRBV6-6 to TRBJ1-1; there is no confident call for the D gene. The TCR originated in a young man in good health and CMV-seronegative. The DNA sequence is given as TGTGCCAGCAGTTCTCCCGTGAACACTGAAGCTTTCTTT. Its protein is CASSSPVNTEAFF.